This T cell receptor (beta chain) was captured in a study of T cell responses to AZD1222 COVID-19 vaccine. Study summary: Pooled in the analysis were second doses at about 4 or about 12 weeks. Study findings and constraints: An increase in Spike-specific TCR breadth and depth was observed after two AZD1222 doses. The donor cohort was predominantly white British with a female majority, and clonal diversity may have been underestimated.

Concerning this clone: Antigen unknown.

Repertoires were generated with immunoSEQ multiplex PCR, while TCRdb's copy carries only in-frame clones and drops some. Of 87,000 or so clones listed, around nine tenths were seen once; the top ten hold less than 4%. The sequences come from peripheral blood, collected on day 0 of AZD1222 vaccination. The clonotype comes from an adult in good health.

The CDR3 DNA is TGTGCCATCCCCCTGGAGGGGAATAACTATGGCTACACCTTC. It codes for CAIPLEGNNYGYTF. The chain joins TRBV10-3 to TRBJ1-2; D perhaps matches TRBD1 (5 bases). V dropped 8 bases and J dropped 1 base, with 14 bases sitting between them. Germline V gene data show CDR1 as ENHRY and CDR2 as SYGVKD. CDR3 size: 14 residues.